Following are 25 T cell receptor beta chains from one sample sequenced in a study of spatial heterogeneity in lung cancer. General observations from the study: Counts that tracked tumor mutation counts were those of expanded intratumoral alpha and beta TCRs.

Time point given: sample taken at primary tumor resection. The antigens these receptors bind are not known. MiXCR, applied by TCRdb to the 5' RACE reads, yields one record per CDR3 protein. The sample gives approximately 10,000 distinct CDR3 sequences, around 5% of which show up once; approximately 13% is in the top ten. The source material was lung tumor tissue, sampled at surgery. All receptors derive from a male donor with early-stage non-small cell lung cancer.

In its sample, this clonotype was seen a few times. V gene TRBV7-9 combines with J gene TRBJ2-7; 12 bases align to TRBD2. Germline CDR1 and CDR2: SEHNR and FQNEAQ (reference sequence). The CDR3 runs 16 residues. Unmatched junction bases numbered 6, after V lost 4 bases and J lost 2 bases. The CDR3 here is CASSSSTSGRPYEQYF. In DNA form, the CDR3 reads TGTGCCAGCAGCTCCTCAACTAGCGGGAGGCCCTACGAGCAGTACTTC.

This clonotype turned up a few times. J is TRBJ1-1 and V is TRBV7-3; possibly TRBD1 for D (5 bases). The CDR3 has 13 amino acids. The V gene's germline CDR1 is SGHTA and CDR2 FQGTGA. The V and J ends lost 4 bases and 1 base respectively, with 7 bases between them. CDR3 sequence reads: CASSSGQNTEAFF. The CDR3 bases are TGTGCCAGCAGCTCAGGACAGAACACTGAAGCTTTCTTT.

This clonotype was observed a handful of times. The chain links TRBV27 to TRBJ2-7; TRBD1 agrees at 9 bases. Losses at the gene ends were 5 bases for V and 1 base for J; bases not matched to a gene: 9. The germline gives CDR1 MNHEY, CDR2 SMNVEV (reference sequence). CDR3 size: 16 residues. The CDR3 DNA follows: TGTGCCAGCAGTCTCCTGCCACAGGGGGCATCCTACGAGCAGTACTTC. Its protein product is CASSLLPQGASYEQYF.

The table lists this clonotype with many counts. V and J are TRBV4-1 and TRBJ2-2; D is perhaps TRBD1 or TRBD2 (5 bases each). The germline gives CDR1 MGHRA, CDR2 YSYEKL. The CDR3 consists of 16 residues. The V end lost 5 bases, the J end lost 4 bases, and 17 bases lay between the germline ends. The CDR3 DNA is TGCGCCAGCAGCTCCGGGACCGCTTCGGGCACCGGGGAGCTGTTTTTT. Its protein is CASSSGTASGTGELFF.

The V gene is TRBV7-9, the J gene TRBJ2-5; the D is unclear. The V and J ends lost 10 bases and 5 bases respectively, with 17 bases between them. This CDR3 is built from 13 residues. CDR1 is SEHNR, CDR2 FQNEAQ, per germline (reference sequence). This CDR3 reads CATNSGEVETQYF. DNA for the CDR3: TGTGCCACCAATTCGGGCGAGGTGGAGACCCAGTACTTC.

This clonotype was detected many times. This chain connects TRBV12-3 or TRBV12-4 to TRBJ2-7; D is possibly TRBD1 (5 bases). Trimming cost V 1 base and J 5 bases, with 9 bases left between them. The CDR3 has 13 amino acids. The CDR3: CASSLEVTDEQYF. CDR3 nucleotides: TGTGCCAGCAGTTTAGAAGTGACAGACGAGCAGTACTTC.

This clonotype was observed many times. The chain has TRBV28 and TRBJ1-4; no clear D gene. Trimming took off 6 bases at V and 5 bases at J, with 19 bases between the two ends. The CDR3 has 16 residues. Germline V gene lookup returns CDR1 MDHEN and CDR2 SYDVKM. The CDR3 DNA reads as TGTGCCAGCAGCGTCACAGCGGAAGGGAAAAATGAAAAACTGTTTTTT. As protein: CASSVTAEGKNEKLFF.

This clonotype was seen ten or more times. The chain joins TRBV21-1 to TRBJ1-5; the table's D call of TRBD1 was not tested on the DNA. TRBV21-1 is noted as a pseudogene. This CDR3 comprises 12 residues. CDR3 in amino acids: CASRPPRGPQHF. The CDR3 DNA sequence: TGTGCCAGCAGACCACCGAGGGGGCCCCAGCATTTT.

This clonotype came up many times. The gene calls are TRBV7-2 and TRBJ1-1; no reliable D call. Germline values: CDR1 SGHTA, CDR2 FQGNSA. CDR3 size: 13 residues. Trimming shortened V by 5 bases and J by 4 bases, and 11 bases separated the two germline ends. The CDR3 region is CASSQYKGTEAFF. DNA of the CDR3: TGTGCCAGCAGCCAGTATAAGGGCACTGAAGCTTTCTTT.

In its sample, this clonotype ranks as medium-sized. CDR3 in DNA: TGTGCCAGCAGCTTAGGGACCTTCACCGGGGAGCTGTTTTTT. Its protein is CASSLGTFTGELFF. The J gene is TRBJ2-2, the V gene TRBV7-9, with D uncertain. V lost 1 base and J 4 bases, leaving 7 bases between the germline ends. Germline CDR1 is SEHNR and CDR2 is FQNEAQ (reference sequence). The length of the CDR3 is 14 residues. The variable domain in full, completed from reference TRBV7-9 and TRBJ2-2, reads DTGVSQNPRHKITKRGQNVTFRCDPISEHNRLYWYRQTLGQGPEFLTYFQNEAQLEKSRLLSDRFSAERPKGSFSTLEIQRTEQGDSAMYLCASSLGTFTGELFFGEGSRLTVL.

This clonotype came up many times. The chain uses TRBV5-1 and TRBJ2-7; 7 nucleotides agree with TRBD1. CDR3 length: 13 amino acids. In germline, CDR1 is SGHRS, CDR2 YFSETQ. With 4 bases clipped from V and 7 bases from J, the junction kept 8 bases outside the gene matches. CDR3 in DNA: TGCGCCAGCAGCACCCAAACAGGGGAAGAGCAGTACTTC. This gives the protein CASSTQTGEEQYF.

This clonotype was counted only a few times. The chain joins TRBV28 to TRBJ2-7, with 10 bases matching TRBD2. Germline lookup yields CDR1 MDHEN and CDR2 SYDVKM. V lost 5 bases to trimming and J lost 4 bases; unmatched junction nucleotides: 8. CDR3 size: 15 residues. CDR3 in DNA: TGTGCCAGCAGTCTGGCGACTAGCGGGTCTTACGAGCAGTACTTC. This encodes CASSLATSGSYEQYF.

This clonotype was recorded many times. V is TRBV5-4 and J is TRBJ1-2; D is perhaps TRBD1 (5 bases). Per germline, CDR1 SGHNT and CDR2 YYREEE (reference sequence). Trimming shortened V by 0 bases and J by 7 bases, and 13 bases separated the two germline ends. This CDR3 is 14 amino acids long. CDR3 region: CASSLAAGRIGYTF. CDR3 sequence (DNA): TGTGCCAGCAGCTTGGCTGCAGGGCGCATTGGCTACACCTTC.

A word on this clonotype: One base away lies a much larger clone, so this may be a sequencing read error. The chain employs TRBV7-2 and TRBJ2-3; maybe TRBD2 (6 bases). This CDR3 is 13 amino acids long. The germline gives CDR1 SGHTA, CDR2 FQGNSA. In DNA, the CDR3 is TGTGCCAGCAGCCAACTAGCTCCAGATATGCAGTATTTT. Protein: CASSQLAPDMQYF.

This clonotype was observed many times. The rearrangement links TRBV20-1 to TRBJ2-7; 7 nucleotides agree with TRBD1. Trimming removed 5 bases from V and 6 bases from J; junction bases left unmatched: 4. This CDR3 is built from 11 residues. Looked up from germline, CDR1 is DFQATT and CDR2 is SNEGSKA (reference sequence). The chain's CDR3 is CSAPGQLEQYF. CDR3 bases: TGCAGTGCTCCGGGACAGCTCGAGCAGTACTTC.

This clonotype came up many times. This sequence joins TRBV10-3 and TRBJ2-1; the match to TRBD1 covers 7 bases. CDR3 size: 16 residues. With V trimmed by 0 bases and J by 2 bases, 4 bases remained unmatched. Germline assignment: CDR1 ENHRY and CDR2 SYGVKD. The CDR3 is CAISESGGDAYNEQFF. Here the CDR3 DNA reads TGTGCCATCAGTGAGTCAGGGGGCGATGCCTACAATGAGCAGTTCTTC.

This clonotype was counted ten times or more. V is TRBV5-5 and J is TRBJ1-6, with D tentatively TRBD1 (5 bases). V dropped 2 bases and J dropped 13 bases, with 13 bases sitting between them. The CDR3 has 13 amino acids. Per germline, CDR1 SGHKS and CDR2 YYEKEE (reference sequence). The DNA for the CDR3 is TGTGCCAGCAGCTTTGCCGACGGGGCGCCCCTCCACTTT. Amino acid sequence: CASSFADGAPLHF.

In this sample, this clonotype turned up many times. This chain joins TRBV6-6 and TRBJ2-4; D is unresolved. V was trimmed by 2 bases and J by 0 bases, leaving 14 bases between them. This CDR3 contains 17 residues. Germline V gives CDR1 MNHNY, CDR2 SVGAGI (reference sequence). The CDR3 DNA reads TGTGCCAGCAGTTACGGCGGCAGGTCCTTAGCCAAAAACATTCAGTACTTC. Protein product: CASSYGGRSLAKNIQYF.

This clonotype was recorded at least ten times. The CDR3: CASSHGQGSATEAFF. CDR3 nucleotide sequence: TGTGCCAGCAGCCACGGACAGGGAAGTGCCACTGAAGCTTTCTTT. The rearrangement links TRBV7-9 to TRBJ1-1, with 8 nucleotides matching TRBD1. The CDR3 runs 15 residues. The germline V gene has CDR1 SEHNR and CDR2 FQNEAQ (reference sequence). The V segment lost 5 bases and the J segment 4 bases; nucleotides outside the gene matches: 9.

This clonotype is labeled as medium-sized. The DNA of the CDR3 is TGCAGCGTTGTCGGGTCCAACTATGGCTACACCTTC. It translates to CSVVGSNYGYTF. This sequence joins TRBV29-1 and TRBJ1-2; D is uncertain. The CDR3 has 12 amino acids. The germline V gene has CDR1 SQVTM and CDR2 ANQGSEA. The V and J ends lost 4 bases and 2 bases respectively, with 8 bases between them.

By its share, this clonotype is medium-sized (0.01 to 0.1%). The CDR3 region has the DNA TGTGCCAGCAGTTTAATGCAGGGGGAGACAGATACGCAGTATTTT. This translates into CASSLMQGETDTQYF. The chain couples TRBV28 to TRBJ2-3, with 7 bases identical to TRBD1. The CDR3 length is 15 residues. Germline loops: CDR1 MDHEN, CDR2 SYDVKM. V was clipped by 2 bases and J by 3 bases; unmatched bases: 5.

This clonotype was seen a handful of times. The V gene is TRBV7-8, the J gene TRBJ2-3; 10 nucleotides agree with TRBD1. The CDR3 runs to 16 residues. The germline gives CDR1 SGHVS, CDR2 FQNEAQ. The trim removed 5 bases at V and 4 bases at J, leaving 9 bases unmatched. The CDR3 nucleotides are TGTGCCAGCAGCCCTAAAGGACAGGGGGGAGCAGATACGCAGTATTTT. Translation: CASSPKGQGGADTQYF.

In its sample, this clonotype was seen many times. The V gene is TRBV28, the J gene TRBJ2-3, with 9 bases fitting TRBD1. This CDR3 comprises 13 residues. The V gene's germline CDR1 is MDHEN and CDR2 SYDVKM. V dropped 4 bases and J dropped 5; count of bases not matched to a gene: 1. The CDR3 region has the DNA TGTGCCAGCAGTTGGACAGGGGAAGATACGCAGTATTTT. Amino acid sequence: CASSWTGEDTQYF.

This clonotype rates as medium-sized. V usage is TRBV14 and J usage is TRBJ1-1; perhaps TRBD1 as D (6 bases). Trimming took 4 bases from V and 1 from J, leaving 10 bases between them. CDR1 is SGHDN and CDR2 is FVKESK in the germline V gene. The CDR3 contains 14 residues. CDR3 DNA sequence: TGTGCCAGCAGCCTCAGGGGTCCGAACACTGAAGCTTTCTTT. Protein product: CASSLRGPNTEAFF.

This clonotype was observed many times. The chain has TRBV20-1 and TRBJ2-7, with 8 bases identical to TRBD1. The CDR3 consists of 14 residues. Looked up from germline, CDR1 is DFQATT and CDR2 is SNEGSKA (reference sequence). The junction had 8 bases not matched to a gene; V was cut back by 5 bases and J by 2 bases. The CDR3 DNA sequence: TGCAGTGCTCGAGGACAGGGATCCCCCTACGAGCAGTACTTC. Amino acid sequence: CSARGQGSPYEQYF.